The clone carrying this T cell receptor beta chain was found a few times. The data were taken from a study of blood T cells in healthy people across ages. The CDR3 sequence is 15 residues long. V was clipped by 3 bases and J by 6 bases, with 18 bases between them. Germline-derived CDR1 and CDR2 are LGHNA and YSLEER. A second 7 to 11 cycle PCR used barcoded and J-beta primers. TCRdb fed the 5' RACE reads into MiXCR, producing one record per CDR3 protein. The sample has approximately 1,700,000 distinct CDR3 sequences; about two fifths are singletons. The chain links TRBV4-3 to TRBJ2-7; possible D gene TRBD1, 6 bases. The clonotype was recovered from a human donor in good health. Material for sequencing was blood. CDR3 sequence reads: CASSHDRIPPFEQYF. The CDR3 DNA is TGCGCCAGCAGCCACGACAGGATCCCTCCTTTCGAGCAGTACTTC.